This T cell receptor beta chain derives from a study of PD-1 blockade in classical Hodgkin lymphoma. The wider study: Once every 2 weeks, patients received intravenous nivolumab at 3 mg/kg. The study, taken as a whole, reports: Complete responders entered with baseline diversity on par with newly diagnosed patients, the results showed.

The CDR3 loop spans 15 amino acids. The germline V gene encodes CDR1 LNHDA and CDR2 SQIVND (reference sequence). The germline V and J ends were trimmed by 4 bases and 2 bases, with 14 bases remaining between them. Noted time point: cycle 4 day 1 (C4D1), after 6 weeks of nivolumab. Autologous stem cell transplantation was followed by relapse in every patient, and brentuximab vedotin exposure varied. About this clone itself: Its antigen is unidentified.

Clones were read by immunoSEQ multiplex PCR, and TCRdb kept only the in-frame ones, dropping some. The sample holds 50,000 to 65,000 clones, just over 90% seen once. The J gene is TRBJ1-2, the V gene TRBV19, with D tentatively TRBD1 (5 bases). Material: peripheral blood mononuclear cells (PBMCs), obtained before the fourth cycle of nivolumab. This TCR was recovered from a human donor with classical Hodgkin lymphoma. This chain's CDR3 is CASSTPWGTNYGYTF. DNA of the CDR3: TGTGCCAGTAGTACTCCGTGGGGGACCAACTATGGCTACACCTTC.